This T cell receptor (beta chain) was profiled in a study of blood T cell repertoires in COVID-19. Study in general: The study drew acute and convalescent COVID-19 samples from the United States, Italy and Spain.

Profiling relied on immunoSEQ multiplex PCR, and the TCRdb table lists in-frame clones only, not all of them. The sample lists about 360,000 clones; approximately 86% were seen once. The CDR3 length is 14 residues. V was clipped by 6 bases and J by 0 bases, with 9 bases between them. Germline CDR1 is LNHDA and CDR2 is SQIVND (reference sequence). Sequencing input: peripheral blood. V gene TRBV19 combines with J gene TRBJ1-5; D is possibly TRBD1 (6 bases). The sequence was obtained from a woman aged 60-75 years with COVID-19, enrolled during active disease. CDR3: CASSGTYSNQPQHF. The CDR3 DNA sequence: TGTGCCAGTAGCGGGACATATAGCAATCAGCCCCAGCATTTT.